This TCR beta chain was sequenced in a study of T cell responses to AZD1222 COVID-19 vaccine. Repertoires were generated with immunoSEQ multiplex PCR, while TCRdb's copy carries only in-frame clones and drops some. The sample has approximately 89,000 clones, roughly nine tenths seen once; the top ten hold 5.4%. The CDR3 runs 14 residues. Trimming removed 4 bases from V and 3 bases from J, with 13 bases in between. Germline assignment: CDR1 MGHDK and CDR2 SYGVNS. Sample: peripheral blood, taken 28 days after the second AZD1222 dose. The V and J genes are TRBV25-1 and TRBJ2-7; D remains ambiguous. This sequence was found in an adult who received the AZD1222 COVID-19 vaccine. The CDR3 sequence: CASSGHGSLYEQYF. The CDR3 DNA is TGTGCCAGCAGTGGGCACGGGTCACTCTACGAGCAGTACTTC.